The next 30 T cell receptor beta chains were all read from a single sample in a study of CD8 T cells in ankylosing spondylitis. MiXCR, applied by TCRdb to the 5' RACE reads, yields one record per CDR3 protein. The sample lists under 300,000 distinct CDR3 sequences, less than 10% occurring once. Sequenced: blood, either unsorted or a sorted T cell fraction (not recorded which). These receptors were obtained from a male donor with ankylosing spondylitis or in good health (not recorded which).

Many counts were recorded for this clonotype. J is TRBJ2-1 and V is TRBV11-2, with 8 positions matching TRBD2. The CDR3 contains 18 residues. After removal of 4 bases from V and 7 bases from J, the junction contained 18 bases not matched to a gene. Germline assignment: CDR1 SGHAT and CDR2 FQNNGV. The CDR3 DNA sequence: TGTGCCAGCAGCTCTCGGAGTCCCAGCGGGAGAGGAAGGAATGAGCAGTTCTTC. Encoded protein: CASSSRSPSGRGRNEQFF.

There are many counts of this clonotype. The chain links TRBV12-3 or TRBV12-4 to TRBJ1-5; weak D call: TRBD1 (6 bases). V was shortened by 7 bases and J by 4 bases, with 11 bases between the two germline ends. The CDR3 spans 13 residues. DNA of the CDR3: TGTGCCAGCACCAACGACAGGAATCAGCCCCAGCATTTT. Amino acid sequence: CASTNDRNQPQHF.

This clonotype has at least ten counts. This sequence joins TRBV5-1 and TRBJ1-2; perhaps TRBD1 as D (5 bases). Germline V gene data show CDR1 as SGHRS and CDR2 as YFSETQ. The CDR3 loop spans 16 amino acids. The V end was cut by 10 bases, the J end by 0 bases, with 22 bases between. The CDR3 protein is CACAVGRGNTNYGYTF. The CDR3 bases are TGCGCCTGCGCGGTCGGAAGGGGCAACACTAACTATGGCTACACCTTC.

The genes are TRBV5-1 and TRBJ2-7; 11 bases agree with TRBD1. CDR3 size: 15 residues. Germline lookup yields CDR1 SGHRS and CDR2 YFSETQ. With V trimmed by 2 bases and J by 6 bases, 7 bases remained unmatched. CDR3 nucleotides: TGCGCCAGCAGCTTCAAATTGGGGACAGGGGGCGAGCAGTACTTC. Its translation: CASSFKLGTGGEQYF.

This clonotype was recorded many times. The CDR3 protein is CASSLRFSSPGTQYF. As DNA, the CDR3 is TGTGCCAGCAGTTTACGGTTCTCCTCTCCTGGAACCCAGTACTTC. V is TRBV27 and J is TRBJ2-5, with D unresolved. CDR1 MNHEY and CDR2 SMNVEV come from the germline V gene (reference sequence). Trimming took off 2 bases at V and 8 bases at J, with 18 bases between the two ends. The CDR3 covers 15 residues.

This clonotype has a handful of counts. The rearrangement joins TRBV7-8 to TRBJ2-1; 14 bases are a match to TRBD2. The trim removed 5 bases at V and 0 bases at J, leaving 3 bases unmatched. This CDR3 is 17 amino acids long. Germline V gives CDR1 SGHVS, CDR2 FQNEAQ. The CDR3 protein is CASSLGTSGSSYNEQFF. CDR3 nucleotides: TGTGCCAGCAGCCTAGGGACTAGCGGGAGCTCCTACAATGAGCAGTTCTTC. Filled out from reference TRBV7-8 and TRBJ2-1, the complete variable domain reads GAGVSQSPRYKVAKRGQDVALRCDPISGHVSLFWYQQALGQGPEFLTYFQNEAQLDKSGLPSDRFFAERPEGSVSTLKIQRTQQEDSAVYLCASSLGTSGSSYNEQFFGPGTRLTVL.

This clonotype has at least ten counts. The chain carries TRBV20-1 and TRBJ1-1, with TRBD1 matching 7 bases. CDR3 length: 14 residues. Germline CDR1 is DFQATT and CDR2 is SNEGSKA (reference sequence). The J segment lost 7 bases and the V segment lost 3 bases, leaving 11 bases of the junction unmatched. The CDR3 DNA reads TGCAGTGCTAGCCCCCCAGGGGGGCAAGGTGAAGCTTTCTTT. It specifies CSASPPGGQGEAFF.

This clonotype was recorded at least ten times. The chain joins TRBV5-1 to TRBJ2-3; D call uncertain. CDR3 length equals 14 residues. In germline, CDR1 is SGHRS, CDR2 YFSETQ. The V end lost 4 bases, the J end lost 0 bases, and 9 bases lay between the germline ends. The DNA of the CDR3 is TGCGCCAGCAGCCGCGATTCTAGCACAGATACGCAGTATTTT. It is translated as CASSRDSSTDTQYF.

This clonotype was detected ten times or more. The chain is built from TRBV27 and TRBJ2-4, with 7 bases matching TRBD1. Germline-derived CDR1 and CDR2 are MNHEY and SMNVEV (reference sequence). The CDR3 is made up of 14 amino acids. V was clipped by 5 bases and J by 3 bases; unmatched bases: 4. CDR3 nucleotides: TGTGCCAGCAGTCCACAGGGGCGCAAAAACATTCAGTACTTC. Translated, it gives CASSPQGRKNIQYF.

This clonotype was counted ten times or more. The CDR3 region has the DNA TGTGCCAGCAGTAGCCGGGGGCCAACTAATGAAAAACTGTTTTTT. Protein product: CASSSRGPTNEKLFF. The V gene is TRBV7-2, the J gene TRBJ1-4, with D possibly matching TRBD1 (6 bases). Trimming stripped 6 bases from V and 0 bases from J, with 11 bases between. Germline V gene lookup returns CDR1 SGHTA and CDR2 FQGNSA. The CDR3 sequence is 15 residues long. Drawing the rest from reference TRBV7-2 and TRBJ1-4, the complete variable domain is GAGVSQSPSNKVTEKGKDVELRCDPISGHTALYWYRQSLGQGLEFLIYFQGNSAPDKSGLPSDRFSAERTGGSVSTLTIQRTQQEDSAVYLCASSSRGPTNEKLFFGSGTQLSVL.

The table lists this clonotype with many counts. This chain links TRBV18 with TRBJ2-1, with D unclear. This CDR3 has 13 residues. Looked up from germline, CDR1 is KGHSH and CDR2 is LQKENI. Trimming cost V 4 bases and J 5 bases, with 9 bases left between them. The CDR3 DNA is TGTGCCAGCTCACTATTCCGGGACAATGAGCAGTTCTTC. Its protein is CASSLFRDNEQFF.

This clonotype was seen many times. The chain employs TRBV5-1 and TRBJ1-1; D is undetermined. This CDR3 spans 16 amino acids. The germline gives CDR1 SGHRS, CDR2 YFSETQ. V was pared by 4 bases and J by 1 base, with 17 bases between. The CDR3 sequence: CASSPEGLLSNTEAFF. As DNA, the CDR3 is TGCGCCAGCAGCCCGGAGGGTCTTCTCTCGAACACTGAAGCTTTCTTT.

This clonotype was recorded many times. The V and J genes are TRBV27 and TRBJ2-3; 11 nucleotides align to TRBD2. J was trimmed by 2 bases and V by 4 bases; bases with no gene match: 2. This CDR3 spans 15 amino acids. The germline CDR1 and CDR2 sequences are MNHEY and SMNVEV (reference sequence). The CDR3 DNA sequence: TGTGCCAGCAGTTCACTAGCGGGGGTCACAGATACGCAGTATTTT. Residues: CASSSLAGVTDTQYF.

The gene calls are TRBV4-2 and TRBJ2-5; D may be TRBD1 (6 bases). Germline V lookup: CDR1 LGHNA, CDR2 YNFKEQ. The CDR3 covers 15 residues. Trimming pared 0 bases from V and 5 bases from J, leaving 13 bases between. CDR3 DNA sequence: TGTGCCAGCAGCCAAGATCTTGTTAGGGGGGAGACCCAGTACTTC. Translation: CASSQDLVRGETQYF.

This clonotype was detected many times. This chain uses TRBV19 with TRBJ1-1, with D possibly TRBD1 on 6 matching bases. The ends were cut back, 7 bases at V and 0 bases at J, with 15 bases in the middle. This CDR3 spans 15 amino acids. Germline CDR1 and CDR2: LNHDA and SQIVND (reference sequence). CDR3 in amino acids: CASNPRTAMNTEAFF. The CDR3 region has the DNA TGTGCCAGTAATCCTCGGACAGCCATGAACACTGAAGCTTTCTTT.

This clonotype was recorded at least ten times. A much larger clone differs by one base, so this may be a read error. The chain has TRBV20-1 and TRBJ2-3; 7 bases agree with TRBD2. This CDR3 has 15 residues. CDR1 DFQATT and CDR2 SNEGSKA come from the germline V gene (reference sequence). With V trimmed by 6 bases and J by 4 bases, 13 bases remained unmatched. CDR3: CSAPPQRGGADTQYF. As DNA, the CDR3 is TGCAGTGCCCCCCCCCAGCGGGGTGGAGCAGATACGCAGTATTTT.

The rearrangement uses TRBV7-6 and TRBJ2-1, with D perhaps TRBD1 (6 bases). V lost 1 base to trimming and J lost 9 bases, with 13 bases between them. Germline CDR1 SGHVS, CDR2 FNYEAQ. The CDR3 sequence is 14 residues long. The CDR3 protein is CASSLEQGFGEQFF. CDR3 sequence (DNA): TGTGCCAGCAGCTTAGAACAGGGTTTCGGTGAGCAGTTCTTC.

The chain has TRBV3-1 and TRBJ2-3, with unresolved D. This CDR3 is 16 amino acids long. Trimming cost V 3 bases and J 4 bases, with 17 bases left between them. Germline V gene lookup returns CDR1 LGHDT and CDR2 YNNKEL (reference sequence). Written as DNA, the CDR3 is TGTGCCAGCAGCCATTCGGATGATATAAGGGCAGATACGCAGTATTTT. It translates to CASSHSDDIRADTQYF.

This chain connects TRBV7-2 to TRBJ1-1; TRBD1 matches 8 bases. The CDR3 contains 15 residues. V lost 2 bases to trimming and J lost 4 bases; unmatched junction nucleotides: 6. From germline, CDR1 is SGHTA and CDR2 FQGNSA. CDR3 bases: TGTGCCAGCAGCTTAAACCAGGGGGCGGTCACTGAAGCTTTCTTT. Translating gives CASSLNQGAVTEAFF.

The chain links TRBV12-3 or TRBV12-4 to TRBJ1-5; 12 bases are a match to TRBD1. The CDR3 totals 18 residues. V lost 6 bases to trimming and J lost 1 base; unmatched junction nucleotides: 10. This chain's CDR3 is CASSFGTGGAQSNQPQHF. DNA for the CDR3: TGTGCCAGCAGCTTCGGGACAGGGGGCGCGCAAAGCAATCAGCCCCAGCATTTT.

Many counts were recorded for this clonotype. V usage is TRBV20-1 and J usage is TRBJ1-3; no clear D gene. The CDR3 length is 13 residues. V was cut by 3 bases and J by 4 bases, with 10 bases left in between. From germline, CDR1 is DFQATT and CDR2 SNEGSKA (reference sequence). The chain's CDR3 is CSASLGLGNTIYF. Here the CDR3 DNA reads TGCAGTGCTAGCCTCGGTCTGGGAAACACCATATATTTT.

The table lists this clonotype with many counts. The J gene is TRBJ2-3, the V gene TRBV20-1; TRBD2 matches 13 bases. Trimming removed 5 bases from V and 4 bases from J; junction bases left unmatched: 6. The CDR3 has 15 residues. CDR1 DFQATT and CDR2 SNEGSKA come from the germline V gene (reference sequence). The CDR3 here is CSAQRLAGGSDTQYF. CDR3 DNA sequence: TGCAGTGCTCAGCGACTAGCGGGGGGCTCAGATACGCAGTATTTT.

This chain links TRBV5-1 with TRBJ1-1, with 7 bases that match TRBD1. V lost 4 bases to trimming and J lost 6 bases; unmatched junction nucleotides: 6. Germline loops: CDR1 SGHRS, CDR2 YFSETQ. This CDR3 has 13 residues. CDR3 loop: CASSTGQPSEAFF. In DNA, the CDR3 is TGCGCCAGCAGCACGGGACAGCCGTCTGAAGCTTTCTTT.

This clonotype was observed at least ten times. The chain has TRBV29-1 and TRBJ2-2; 10 bases line up with TRBD1. CDR3 length: 14 residues. The V segment lost 6 bases and the J segment 7 bases; nucleotides outside the gene matches: 8. Germline V gene lookup returns CDR1 SQVTM and CDR2 ANQGSEA. The CDR3 protein is CSVPGQGSGGELFF. DNA for the CDR3: TGCAGCGTCCCGGGACAGGGGTCTGGCGGGGAGCTGTTTTTT.

The sample holds many counts of this clonotype. V usage is TRBV20-1 and J usage is TRBJ1-1; D remains unclear. CDR3 size: 12 residues. V dropped 1 base and J dropped 1 base, with 4 bases sitting between them. CDR1 is DFQATT and CDR2 is SNEGSKA in the germline V gene (reference sequence). Written as DNA, the CDR3 is TGCAGTGCTAGAGCAGGGAACACTGAAGCTTTCTTT. It yields the protein CSARAGNTEAFF.

This clonotype came up many times. The V call is TRBV6-5, the J call TRBJ2-5, with D tentatively TRBD1 (5 bases). V was pared by 0 bases and J by 5 bases, with 13 bases between. Germline V CDR1 and CDR2: MNHEY, SVGAGI. The CDR3 contains 15 residues. This CDR3 is CASSYSGRVGETQYF. For the CDR3, the DNA is TGTGCCAGCAGTTACTCGGGCAGGGTAGGGGAGACCCAGTACTTC.

The rearrangement uses TRBV12-3 or TRBV12-4 and TRBJ2-5, with D perhaps TRBD2 (5 bases). V lost 2 bases and J lost 5, with 15 bases in between. CDR3 size: 15 residues. The CDR3 loop reads CASSLFASGGETQYF. CDR3 nucleotide sequence: TGTGCCAGCAGTTTATTTGCCAGTGGCGGGGAGACCCAGTACTTC.

Ten or more counts support this clonotype. The chain combines TRBV29-1 with TRBJ1-3; unclear D gene. Germline V gives CDR1 SQVTM, CDR2 ANQGSEA. The germline V and J ends were trimmed by 0 bases and 0 bases, with 12 bases remaining between them. CDR3 length: 16 amino acids. DNA of the CDR3: TGCAGCGTTGAAGATGGCAGGTTCAACTCTGGAAACACCATATATTTT. Translating it yields CSVEDGRFNSGNTIYF.

This rearrangement joins TRBV2 to TRBJ2-1; D may be TRBD2 (6 bases). Trimming took off 6 bases at V and 9 bases at J, with 12 bases between the two ends. The CDR3 spans 12 residues. Germline CDR1 and CDR2: SNHLY and FYNNEI. Here the CDR3 reads CASRYTSTEQFF. The CDR3 coding sequence is TGTGCCAGCAGGTACACTAGCACTGAGCAGTTCTTC.

A few counts support this clonotype. The chain uses TRBV20-1 and TRBJ2-7, with TRBD2 matching over 8 bases. With V trimmed by 0 bases and J by 5 bases, 9 bases remained unmatched. The CDR3 consists of 15 residues. Germline lookup yields CDR1 DFQATT and CDR2 SNEGSKA (reference sequence). Here the CDR3 reads CSARDPRAGADEQYF. CDR3 in DNA: TGCAGTGCTAGAGATCCCAGAGCGGGGGCCGACGAGCAGTACTTC.